Reported below is one T cell receptor (beta chain). Antigen unknown. This entry is derived from a study of Ad26.COV2.S vaccination and SARS-CoV-2 variants. Study at large: Intramuscularly, Ad26.COV2.S was given either once or twice, 56 days apart.

Treatment specified: around 19 received Ad26.COV2.S at low or high dose, single or two shots; 5 received placebo; per-sample allocation not given. Sampling was done on day 63 after the first vaccine or placebo injection. In Boston, the donor was an adult between 18-55 years of age. Points from the study as a whole: It was vaccine recipients, not placebo recipients, who had the higher spike-specific TCR breadth.

Here immunoSEQ multiplex PCR was the method, and the copy in TCRdb shows in-frame clones only, minus some. The table records 450,000 to 550,000 clones, nearly 90% of them present only once. Germline V gene lookup returns CDR1 SEHNR and CDR2 FQNEAQ (reference sequence). Between the trimmed V and J ends, which lost 0 bases and 2 bases, there was a span of 7 bases. The CDR3 sequence is 14 residues long. This chain links TRBV7-9 with TRBJ1-1; D unresolved. The specimen comprised peripheral blood, sampled in a trial of Ad26.COV2.S vaccine versus placebo. The sequence was obtained from a person between 18 and 65 years old who received the Ad26.COV2.S COVID-19 vaccine or a placebo. The DNA for the CDR3 is TGTGCCAGCAGCTTAGCCCCAGAAAACACTGAAGCTTTCTTT. It specifies CASSLAPENTEAFF.